The clone carrying this T cell receptor beta chain was observed at least ten times. Its matching antigen is unknown. This sample stems from a study of blood T cells in healthy people across ages. The germline V gene has CDR1 MNHEY and CDR2 SMNVEV (reference sequence). The CDR3 sequence is 14 residues long. V shed 5 bases, J shed 7 bases, and the junction held 10 bases outside the gene matches. Whole-study results and caveats: Older age coincided with a roughly linear decline in TCR beta diversity per million T cells.

A sample-barcoded 5' primer and a J-beta primer mix were used in a second PCR of roughly 6 to 11 cycles. TCRdb re-derived calls from the 5' RACE reads in MiXCR, one entry per CDR3 protein. The profile shows 1.5 million to 2 million distinct CDR3 sequences, about 30% of them singletons. The V gene is TRBV27, the J gene TRBJ2-5, with TRBD1 matching over 7 bases. The sequence came from a woman aged 25-40 years in good health. The sequencing sample was made of blood. In DNA form, the CDR3 reads TGTGCCAGCAGTAGGGCGACAGGGTCTGCGACCCAGTACTTC. This encodes CASSRATGSATQYF.